These T cell receptor beta chains were read from a single sample in a study of blood T cells in healthy people across ages. TCRdb reanalysed the 5' RACE reads using MiXCR and keeps one entry per CDR3 protein. The data show 650,000 to 1,000,000 distinct CDR3 sequences, about 34% seen once. What was sequenced was blood. The source is a man between 18 and 29 years old in good health. The CDR3 runs from the conserved cysteine through the conserved F or W. Fields, in order: V gene, J gene, D gene, clone size, CDR3 protein, CDR3 DNA. D genes are given only for firm matches. For some rows the clone size is stated as once, few or many, or as a class when expanded; others skip it.

>TRBV5-1|TRBJ2-7|-|many
CASSRTAYEQYF
TGCGCCAGCAGCCGGACAGCCTACGAGCAGTACTTC
>TRBV9|TRBJ2-2|TRBD1|-
CASSAETGGISGELFF
TGTGCCAGCAGCGCCGAGACAGGGGGCATCTCCGGGGAGCTGTTTTTT
>TRBV20-1|TRBJ2-5|-|-
CSAKYRGWETQYF
TGCAGTGCTAAGTATAGGGGATGGGAGACCCAGTACTTC
>TRBV20-1|TRBJ2-7|TRBD2|-
CSAGGLAGVYEQYF
TGCAGTGCTGGAGGACTAGCGGGGGTCTACGAGCAGTACTTC
>TRBV11-3|TRBJ2-1|TRBD1|-
CASSLGAGGREEQFF
TGTGCCAGCAGCTTGGGCGCAGGGGGCCGAGAGGAGCAGTTCTTC
>TRBV18|TRBJ1-2|-|-
CASAPQSYGYTF
TGTGCCAGCGCACCGCAGAGCTATGGCTACACCTTC
>TRBV20-1|TRBJ2-5|TRBD1|-
CSARDSGQGAYEQYF
TGCAGTGCTAGAGATTCAGGACAGGGGGCCTATGAGCAGTACTTC
>TRBV10-3|TRBJ1-2|-|many
CAISEPLRSGGGYTF
TGTGCCATCAGTGAGCCCCTTCGATCTGGGGGTGGCTACACCTTC
>TRBV18|TRBJ2-3|-|-
CARSPGNTQYF
TGTGCCCGCTCACCAGGGAATACGCAGTATTTT
>TRBV10-3|TRBJ2-7|TRBD1|many
CAARTGSSYEQYF
TGTGCCGCACGGACAGGAAGCTCCTACGAGCAGTACTTC
>TRBV5-4|TRBJ1-2|TRBD1|few
CASSFPPGTGVGGYGYTF
TGTGCCAGCAGCTTCCCTCCCGGGACAGGCGTTGGAGGCTATGGCTACACCTTC
>TRBV4-1|TRBJ2-2|-|few
CASSRGDGTNTGELFF
TGCGCCAGCAGCCGCGGTGACGGGACAAACACCGGGGAGCTGTTTTTT
>TRBV6-2/TRBV6-3|TRBJ1-1|TRBD1|-
CASSEDRDREAFF
TGTGCCAGCAGTGAAGACCGGGACAGGGAAGCTTTCTTT
>TRBV6-2/TRBV6-3|TRBJ2-5|-|-
CASRRRPGSMQTQYF
TGTGCCAGCAGGAGAAGACCGGGGTCGATGCAGACCCAGTACTTC
>TRBV20-1|TRBJ1-1|-|-
CSARAPSWTEAFF
TGCAGTGCTAGAGCCCCCAGTTGGACTGAAGCTTTCTTT
>TRBV20-1|TRBJ2-1|-|-
CSAREAQFF
TGCAGTGCTAGGGAGGCACAGTTCTTC
>TRBV25-1|TRBJ1-6|-|-
CASSPEWDHSPLHF
TGTGCCAGCAGCCCCGAATGGGATCATTCACCCCTCCACTTT
>TRBV2|TRBJ2-3|-|few
CASSGRHPSTDTQYF
TGTGCCAGCAGTGGTCGACACCCTAGCACAGATACGCAGTATTTT
>TRBV7-8|TRBJ2-1|-|-
CASSLAGGDPRYNEQFF
TGTGCCAGCAGCTTAGCCGGCGGGGACCCTAGGTACAATGAGCAGTTCTTC
>TRBV7-2|TRBJ1-6|TRBD1|-
CASSLGQGRANSPLHF
TGTGCCAGCAGCTTAGGACAGGGTCGGGCTAATTCACCCCTCCACTTT
>TRBV21-1|TRBJ1-2|-|few
CASKRGGGYTF
TGTGCCAGCAAGCGGGGAGGCGGCTACACCTTC
>TRBV6-2/TRBV6-3|TRBJ2-3|-|-
CASSYSPGDLRDTQYF
TGTGCCAGCAGTTACTCCCCAGGGGACCTGAGGGATACGCAGTATTTT